The 7 T cell receptor beta chains presented below share a single source sample, sequenced in a study of control samples from healthy donors and cancer patients. Libraries were prepared by immunoSEQ multiplex PCR; TCRdb keeps only in-frame clonotypes and omits some of them. The profile shows over 100,000 clones, 80% to 95% of them singletons. The sample taken for sequencing was blood. The receptors were sampled from a woman aged 45-59 years in good health.

This chain connects TRBV15 to TRBJ1-6; the D gene is possibly TRBD1 (6 bases). Germline values: CDR1 LNHNV, CDR2 YYDKDF (reference sequence). The length of the CDR3 is 15 residues. V shed 3 bases and J shed 7 bases, with 13 bases lying between them. CDR3 coding DNA: TGTGCCACCAGCAGGGCGGGGGCGCTGAATTCACCCCTCCACTTT. Its protein is CATSRAGALNSPLHF.

This chain connects TRBV10-3 to TRBJ2-3; D may be TRBD1 or TRBD2 (5 bases each). CDR3 length: 14 amino acids. The V gene's germline CDR1 is ENHRY and CDR2 SYGVKD. Trimming removed 0 bases from V and 4 bases from J, with 8 bases in between. The CDR3 DNA follows: TGTGCCATCAGTGAGTCGTGGGGACCAGATACGCAGTATTTT. This codes for CAISESWGPDTQYF.

V gene TRBV4-2 combines with J gene TRBJ1-2; no clear D gene. Germline-derived CDR1 and CDR2 are LGHNA and YNFKEQ. Trimming cost V 3 bases and J 0 bases, with 11 bases left between them. The CDR3 contains 15 residues. The chain's CDR3 is CASSHREEANYGYTF. CDR3 sequence (DNA): TGTGCCAGCAGCCACCGGGAGGAGGCTAACTATGGCTACACCTTC.

The chain employs TRBV10-3 and TRBJ1-2, with unresolved D. The germline V gene has CDR1 ENHRY and CDR2 SYGVKD. V lost 6 bases and J lost 8, with 10 bases in between. This CDR3 contains 11 residues. The CDR3 DNA reads as TGTGCCATCAGCACAGATCAGGGCTACACCTTC. It specifies CAISTDQGYTF.

The CDR3 spells CSASMAGALSYEQYF. Here the CDR3 DNA reads TGCAGTGCTAGTATGGCAGGGGCCCTCTCCTACGAGCAGTACTTC. The chain combines TRBV20-1 with TRBJ2-7; TRBD1 might be the D (6 bases). CDR3 length: 15 amino acids. Looked up from germline, CDR1 is DFQATT and CDR2 is SNEGSKA (reference sequence). V lost 3 bases, J lost 0 bases, and 15 bases lay in between.

V and J are TRBV30 and TRBJ2-1, with 8 bases identical to TRBD1. Germline assignment: CDR1 GTSNPN and CDR2 SVGIG (reference sequence). The CDR3 contains 17 residues. Trimming removed 5 bases from V and 7 bases from J; junction bases left unmatched: 19. The CDR3 protein is CAWALTGQGEFWNEQFF. Here the CDR3 DNA reads TGTGCCTGGGCCCTCACCGGACAGGGAGAATTTTGGAATGAGCAGTTCTTC.

V gene TRBV5-1 combines with J gene TRBJ2-7; 10 positions agree with TRBD1. There are 16 residues in the CDR3. V trimming: 4 bases; J trimming: 5 bases; junction bases outside the gene matches: 12. CDR1 is SGHRS, CDR2 YFSETQ, per germline. In DNA form, the CDR3 reads TGCGCCAGCAGCCTTGGTTGGACCGGGACAGGGGACGAGCAGTACTTC. Translated: CASSLGWTGTGDEQYF.